This record looks at one TCR beta chain sequence and its context. CDR3 length: 12 amino acids. Germline loops: CDR1 MNHEY, CDR2 SMNVEV (reference sequence). The V end was cut by 3 bases, the J end by 7 bases, with 6 bases between. Together with a sample-barcoded 5' primer, a J-beta primer mix was included in a second PCR lasting roughly 6 to 12 cycles. TCRdb re-analysed the 5' RACE reads in MiXCR, keeping a single row per CDR3 protein. Seen here are 750,000 to 950,000 distinct CDR3 sequences, roughly 28% observed once, and the top ten hold roughly 10%. These data originate in a study of blood T cells in healthy people across ages. These sequences were also reported in another study, on T cells of mothers and their children. That source notes: Over 8 million TCR beta CDR3 reads were obtained from each mother, and approximately 2.7 million from each child.

Material: blood. This TCR was recovered from a woman in her 40s in good health. The chain carries TRBV27 and TRBJ2-2, with D tentatively TRBD1 (5 bases). The CDR3 loop reads CASSFQGGELFF. Written as DNA, the CDR3 is TGTGCCAGCAGTTTTCAGGGCGGGGAGCTGTTTTTT.